In this sample, the clone carrying this T cell receptor (beta chain) turned up many times. As to time point: sample taken at primary tumor resection. Donors were around 70 untreated early-stage non-small cell lung cancer patients. Whole RNA obtained from tumor, nontumor lung or frozen PBMC underwent sequencing without sorting. The data belong to a study of spatial heterogeneity in lung cancer. Overall study context: Raw-read counts averaged over ten per unique TCR and UMI combination.

Trimming took 5 bases from V and 6 from J; bases not matched to a gene: 7. This CDR3 spans 13 amino acids. Germline V CDR1 and CDR2: DFQATT, SNEGSKA (reference sequence). MiXCR, applied by TCRdb to the 5' RACE reads, yields one record per CDR3 protein. The profile covers about 80,000 distinct CDR3 sequences, with 8% appearing a single time and almost 7% taken by the ten largest. The TCR originated in a male donor with early-stage non-small cell lung cancer. The sample consisted of PBMCs, taken at surgery. This sequence joins TRBV20-1 and TRBJ1-5; 7 positions match TRBD1. This chain's CDR3 is CSARSTGTQPQHF. The CDR3 DNA follows: TGCAGTGCTCGATCGACAGGGACTCAGCCCCAGCATTTT.